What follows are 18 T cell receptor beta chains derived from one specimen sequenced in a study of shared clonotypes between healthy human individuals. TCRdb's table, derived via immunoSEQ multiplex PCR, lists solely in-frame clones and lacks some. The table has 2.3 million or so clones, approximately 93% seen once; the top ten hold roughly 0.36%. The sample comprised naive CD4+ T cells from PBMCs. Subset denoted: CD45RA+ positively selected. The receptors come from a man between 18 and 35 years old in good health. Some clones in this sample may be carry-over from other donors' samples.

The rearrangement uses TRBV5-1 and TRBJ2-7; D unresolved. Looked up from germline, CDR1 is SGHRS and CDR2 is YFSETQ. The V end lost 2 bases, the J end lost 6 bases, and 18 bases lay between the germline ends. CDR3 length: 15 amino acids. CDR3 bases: TGCGCCAGCAGCTTCGGACGGCCCCTACTTATCGAGCAGTACTTC. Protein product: CASSFGRPLLIEQYF.

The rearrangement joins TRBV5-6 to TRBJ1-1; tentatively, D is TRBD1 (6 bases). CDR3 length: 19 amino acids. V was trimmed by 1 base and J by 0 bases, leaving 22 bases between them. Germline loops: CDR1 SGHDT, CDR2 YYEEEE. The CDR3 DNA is TGTGCCAGCAGCTTGCGATGGCAGGGGCCTTTAGGGCTGAACACTGAAGCTTTCTTT. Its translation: CASSLRWQGPLGLNTEAFF.

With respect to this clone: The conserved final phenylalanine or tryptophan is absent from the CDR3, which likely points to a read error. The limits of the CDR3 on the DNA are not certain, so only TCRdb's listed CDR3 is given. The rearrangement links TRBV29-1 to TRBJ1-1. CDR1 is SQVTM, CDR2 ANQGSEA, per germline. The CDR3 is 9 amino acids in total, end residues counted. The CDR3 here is CSVDSGSGQ.

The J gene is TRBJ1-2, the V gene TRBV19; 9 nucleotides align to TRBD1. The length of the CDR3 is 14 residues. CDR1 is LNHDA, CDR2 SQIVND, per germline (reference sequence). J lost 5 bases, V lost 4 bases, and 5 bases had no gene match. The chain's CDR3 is CASSTQDRGYGYTF. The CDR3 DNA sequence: TGTGCCAGTAGTACTCAGGACAGGGGATATGGCTACACCTTC.

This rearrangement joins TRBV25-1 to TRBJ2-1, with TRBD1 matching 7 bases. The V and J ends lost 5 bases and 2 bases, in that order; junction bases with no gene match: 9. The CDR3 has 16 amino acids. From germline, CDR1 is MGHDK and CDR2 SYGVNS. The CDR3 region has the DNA TGTGCCAGCAGTAATACAGGGGCATTTACCTACAATGAGCAGTTCTTC. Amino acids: CASSNTGAFTYNEQFF.

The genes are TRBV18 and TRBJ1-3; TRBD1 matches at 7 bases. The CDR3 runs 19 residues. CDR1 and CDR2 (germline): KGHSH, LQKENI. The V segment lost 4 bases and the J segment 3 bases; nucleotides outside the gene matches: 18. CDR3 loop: CASSRDTPFDRVGGNTIYF. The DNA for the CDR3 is TGTGCCAGCTCACGGGACACCCCCTTCGACAGGGTGGGTGGAAACACCATATATTTT.

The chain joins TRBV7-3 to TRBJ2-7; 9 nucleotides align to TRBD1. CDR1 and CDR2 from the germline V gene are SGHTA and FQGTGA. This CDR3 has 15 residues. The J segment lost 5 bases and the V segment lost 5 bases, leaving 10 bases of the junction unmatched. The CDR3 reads CASSPGPGQGHEQYF. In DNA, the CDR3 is TGTGCCAGCAGCCCGGGCCCCGGACAGGGGCACGAGCAGTACTTC.

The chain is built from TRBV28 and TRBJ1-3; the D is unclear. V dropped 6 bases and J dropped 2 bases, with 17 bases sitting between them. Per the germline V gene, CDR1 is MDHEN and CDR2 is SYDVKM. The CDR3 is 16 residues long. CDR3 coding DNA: TGTGCCAGCAGCAGACCTGGACGGGAGCCTGGAAACACCATATATTTT. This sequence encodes CASSRPGREPGNTIYF.

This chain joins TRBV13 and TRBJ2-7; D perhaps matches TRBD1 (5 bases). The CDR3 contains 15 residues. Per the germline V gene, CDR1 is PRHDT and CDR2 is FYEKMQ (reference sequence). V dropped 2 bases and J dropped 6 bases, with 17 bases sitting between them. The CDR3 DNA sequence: TGTGCCAGCAGCTTAAGGACAAGGCAACTGGGCGAGCAGTACTTC. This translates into CASSLRTRQLGEQYF.

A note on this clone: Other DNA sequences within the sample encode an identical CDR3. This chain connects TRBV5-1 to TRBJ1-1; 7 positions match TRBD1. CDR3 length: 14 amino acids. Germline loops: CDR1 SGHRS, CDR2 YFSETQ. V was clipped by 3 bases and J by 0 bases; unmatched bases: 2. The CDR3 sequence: CASSSTGLNTEAFF. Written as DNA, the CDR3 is TGCGCCAGCAGCTCGACAGGGCTGAACACTGAAGCTTTCTTT.

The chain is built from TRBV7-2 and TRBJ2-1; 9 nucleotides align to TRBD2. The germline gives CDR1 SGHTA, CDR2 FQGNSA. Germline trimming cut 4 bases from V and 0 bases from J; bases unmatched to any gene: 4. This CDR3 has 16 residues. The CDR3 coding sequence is TGTGCCAGCAGCTCATATAGCGGGAGCTCCTACAATGAGCAGTTCTTC. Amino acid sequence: CASSSYSGSSYNEQFF.

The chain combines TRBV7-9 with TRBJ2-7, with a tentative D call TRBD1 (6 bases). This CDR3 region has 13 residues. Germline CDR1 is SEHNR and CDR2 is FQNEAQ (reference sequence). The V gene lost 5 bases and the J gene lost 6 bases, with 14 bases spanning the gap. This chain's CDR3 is CASSTPYRAEQYF. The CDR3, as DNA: TGTGCCAGCAGCACCCCGTACAGGGCCGAGCAGTACTTC.

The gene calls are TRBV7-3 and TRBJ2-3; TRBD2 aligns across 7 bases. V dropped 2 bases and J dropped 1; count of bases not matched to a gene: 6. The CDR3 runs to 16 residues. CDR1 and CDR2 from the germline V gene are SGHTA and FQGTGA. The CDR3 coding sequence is TGTGCCAGCAGCTTACAGGGCGGGAGAGGCACAGATACGCAGTATTTT. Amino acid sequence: CASSLQGGRGTDTQYF.

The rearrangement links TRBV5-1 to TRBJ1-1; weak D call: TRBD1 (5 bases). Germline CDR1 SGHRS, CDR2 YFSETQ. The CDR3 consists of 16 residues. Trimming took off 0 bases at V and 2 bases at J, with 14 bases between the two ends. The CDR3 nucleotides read TGCGCCAGCAGCTTGGGTAGAGGACAACTAAACACTGAAGCTTTCTTT. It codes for CASSLGRGQLNTEAFF.

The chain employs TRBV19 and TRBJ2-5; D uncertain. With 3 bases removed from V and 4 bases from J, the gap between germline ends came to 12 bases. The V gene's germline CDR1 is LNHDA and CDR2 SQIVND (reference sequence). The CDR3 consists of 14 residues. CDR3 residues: CASSMGGSPETQYF. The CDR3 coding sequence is TGTGCCAGTAGTATGGGTGGCTCTCCAGAGACCCAGTACTTC.

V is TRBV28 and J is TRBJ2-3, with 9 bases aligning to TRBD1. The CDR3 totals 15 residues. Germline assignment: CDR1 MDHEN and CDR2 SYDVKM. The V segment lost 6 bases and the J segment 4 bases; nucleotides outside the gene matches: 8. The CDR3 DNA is TGTGCCAGCAGACAACGGGACAGGGTAGCAGATACGCAGTATTTT. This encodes CASRQRDRVADTQYF.

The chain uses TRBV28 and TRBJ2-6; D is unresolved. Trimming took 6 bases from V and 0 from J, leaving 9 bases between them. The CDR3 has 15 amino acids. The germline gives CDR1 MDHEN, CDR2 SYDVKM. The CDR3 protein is CASSDPPSGANVLTF. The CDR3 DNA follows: TGTGCCAGCAGCGATCCACCCTCTGGGGCCAACGTCCTGACTTTC.

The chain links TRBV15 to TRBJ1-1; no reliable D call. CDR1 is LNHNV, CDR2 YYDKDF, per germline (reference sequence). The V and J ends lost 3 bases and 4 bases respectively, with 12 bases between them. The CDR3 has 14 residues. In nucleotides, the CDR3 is TGTGCCACCAGCAGCGATTTAGGGCTCACTGAAGCTTTCTTT. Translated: CATSSDLGLTEAFF.